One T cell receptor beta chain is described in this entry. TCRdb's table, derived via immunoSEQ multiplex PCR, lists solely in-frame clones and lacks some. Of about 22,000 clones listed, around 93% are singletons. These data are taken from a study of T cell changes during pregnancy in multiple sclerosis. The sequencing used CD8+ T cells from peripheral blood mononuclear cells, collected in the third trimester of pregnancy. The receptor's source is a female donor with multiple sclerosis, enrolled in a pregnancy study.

The CDR3 sequence is CASSFGGSYNEQFF. The CDR3 DNA follows: TGTGCCAGCAGCTTCGGGGGGTCCTACAATGAGCAGTTCTTC. The rearrangement joins TRBV7-3 to TRBJ2-1; TRBD2 matches at 7 bases. V lost 3 bases to trimming and J lost 1 base; unmatched junction nucleotides: 0. CDR1 is SGHTA, CDR2 FQGTGA, per germline. The CDR3 runs to 14 residues.